This entry lists 19 T cell receptor beta chains sequenced from one sample in a study of T cells after posttransplantation cyclophosphamide. Sequencing used immunoSEQ multiplex PCR; TCRdb keeps in-frame clones, though not all of them. The sample counts about 30,000 clones, none seen once; the ten largest own roughly 2.5%. The sequencing input was PBMCs. Receptor source: a woman aged 60-75 years in good health, CMV-negative, and a related stem cell transplant donor.

The chain links TRBV7-2 to TRBJ1-5, with D maybe TRBD1 (5 bases). This CDR3 contains 13 residues. Germline CDR1 and CDR2: SGHTA and FQGNSA. Trimming pared 5 bases from V and 6 bases from J, leaving 11 bases between. This chain's CDR3 is CASSPGNFQPQHF. DNA for the CDR3: TGTGCCAGCAGCCCAGGGAATTTTCAGCCCCAGCATTTT.

This clone was picked up many times. The chain joins TRBV6-1 to TRBJ1-2; tentative D call: TRBD1 (6 bases). The CDR3 runs to 13 residues. Looked up from germline, CDR1 is MNHNS and CDR2 is SASEGT. The V gene lost 6 bases and the J gene lost 3 bases, with 11 bases spanning the gap. CDR3 coding DNA: TGTGCCAGCAGACAACGGACAGACTATGGCTACACCTTC. Translation gives CASRQRTDYGYTF.

For the CDR3, the DNA is TGCGCCAGCAGCTTGGCGGGACAGCGTACCTACGAGCAGTACTTC. This encodes CASSLAGQRTYEQYF. V gene TRBV5-1 combines with J gene TRBJ2-7, with 7 bases that match TRBD1. The CDR3 sequence is 15 residues long. Losses at the gene ends were 0 bases for V and 2 bases for J; bases not matched to a gene: 5. Looked up from germline, CDR1 is SGHRS and CDR2 is YFSETQ.

This clone has at least ten counts. The V and J genes are TRBV6-1 and TRBJ2-7, with a weak D call TRBD1 (6 bases). The CDR3 extends over 15 amino acids. V was trimmed by 7 bases and J by 6 bases, leaving 22 bases between them. CDR1 and CDR2 from the germline V gene are MNHNS and SASEGT. The DNA of the CDR3 is TGTGCCAGCACTCCGCTAGGGGCGGTAGGGGGCGAGCAGTACTTC. Translated: CASTPLGAVGGEQYF.

This clone was recorded many times. This chain uses TRBV11-2 with TRBJ1-1, with no clear D. This CDR3 has 11 residues. Germline values: CDR1 SGHAT, CDR2 FQNNGV. Trimming stripped 5 bases from V and 3 bases from J, with 4 bases between. CDR3 DNA: TGTGCCAGCAGCCTTCACACTGAAGCTTTCTTT. Encoded protein: CASSLHTEAFF.

This clone appeared a few times. This chain links TRBV28 with TRBJ2-7; TRBD1 aligns across 8 bases. Germline-derived CDR1 and CDR2 are MDHEN and SYDVKM. The J segment lost 2 bases and the V segment lost 4 bases, leaving 4 bases of the junction unmatched. This CDR3 is 14 amino acids long. The CDR3 DNA sequence: TGTGCCAGCAGTTCCACGGGACAGGCCTACGAGCAGTACTTC. Protein product: CASSSTGQAYEQYF.

This clone was picked up a small number of times. V gene TRBV12-3 or TRBV12-4 combines with J gene TRBJ2-5; D unresolved. CDR3 size: 13 residues. The germline V and J ends were trimmed by 6 bases and 7 bases, with 15 bases remaining between them. CDR3 region: CASRGWAYRTQYF. The CDR3 nucleotides are TGTGCCAGCAGGGGTTGGGCTTACCGGACCCAGTACTTC.

This clone was counted at least ten times. The chain couples TRBV5-1 to TRBJ2-1; TRBD2 matches at 13 bases. From germline, CDR1 is SGHRS and CDR2 YFSETQ. This CDR3 has 16 amino acids. Losses at the gene ends were 4 bases for V and 4 bases for J; bases not matched to a gene: 5. CDR3 region: CASSPRTSGGYNEQFF. The CDR3 DNA reads as TGCGCCAGCAGCCCACGGACTAGCGGGGGTTACAATGAGCAGTTCTTC.

This clone was observed a handful of times. The V call is TRBV28, the J call TRBJ1-2; 7 nucleotides agree with TRBD1. J was trimmed by 5 bases and V by 5 bases; bases with no gene match: 8. Per germline, CDR1 MDHEN and CDR2 SYDVKM. The CDR3 consists of 14 residues. The CDR3 loop reads CASSELTGVYGYTF. CDR3 coding DNA: TGTGCCAGCAGTGAGCTAACAGGGGTTTATGGCTACACCTTC.

J is TRBJ2-3 and V is TRBV9; 15 bases map to TRBD2. The J segment lost 2 bases and the V segment lost 4 bases, leaving 8 bases of the junction unmatched. Germline V CDR1 and CDR2: SGDLS, YYNGEE. This CDR3 comprises 18 residues. The chain's CDR3 is CASSPRGLAGGSTDTQYF. DNA of the CDR3: TGTGCCAGCAGCCCGAGGGGACTAGCGGGGGGATCCACAGATACGCAGTATTTT.

The chain combines TRBV30 with TRBJ2-7, with TRBD1 matching over 8 bases. Per germline, CDR1 GTSNPN and CDR2 SVGIG (reference sequence). This CDR3 has 12 amino acids. V was pared by 8 bases and J by 5 bases, with 8 bases of the junction left unmatched. CDR3: CASRDRRNEQYF. The CDR3 DNA follows: TGTGCCAGCCGGGACAGGAGGAACGAGCAGTACTTC. Full variable domain (remainder filled in from reference TRBV30 and TRBJ2-7): SQTIHQWPATLVQPVGSPLSLECTVEGTSNPNLYWYRQAAGRGLQLLFYSVGIGQISSEVPQNLSASRPQDRQFILSSKKLLLSDSGFYLCASRDRRNEQYFGPGTRLTVT.

This clone was detected ten times or more. This sequence joins TRBV30 and TRBJ2-1; TRBD2 matches 10 bases. Per the germline V gene, CDR1 is GTSNPN and CDR2 is SVGIG (reference sequence). CDR3 size: 13 residues. Unmatched junction bases numbered 3, after V lost 4 bases and J lost 6 bases. In nucleotides, the CDR3 is TGTGCCTGGACTAGCGGGGGTGGCAATGAGCAGTTCTTC. Amino acids: CAWTSGGGNEQFF.

This clone was counted at least ten times. V gene TRBV6-5 combines with J gene TRBJ1-3; D is unresolved. This CDR3 spans 13 amino acids. From germline, CDR1 is MNHEY and CDR2 SVGAGI. V lost 7 bases and J lost 2, with 9 bases in between. The DNA of the CDR3 is TGTGCCAGCAAGAGAGGGCCTGGAAACACCATATATTTT. Protein sequence: CASKRGPGNTIYF.

This CDR3 reads CASSLSTSGIRTQYF. In DNA, the CDR3 is TGTGCCAGCAGTCTTTCCACTAGCGGGATAAGGACGCAGTATTTT. This sequence joins TRBV5-6 and TRBJ2-3; 10 bases align to TRBD2. The CDR3 length is 15 residues. Trimming removed 5 bases from V and 9 bases from J; junction bases left unmatched: 12. Per germline, CDR1 SGHDT and CDR2 YYEEEE.

The chain has TRBV19 and TRBJ2-3; D is unresolved. The CDR3 extends over 13 amino acids. CDR1 LNHDA and CDR2 SQIVND come from the germline V gene (reference sequence). V was pared by 5 bases and J by 0 bases, with 6 bases between. The CDR3 DNA reads TGTGCCAGTAGTGTGACTAGCACAGATACGCAGTATTTT. Amino acids: CASSVTSTDTQYF.

This clone was seen at least ten times. The CDR3 DNA sequence: TGCGCCAGCAGCTTGGAACCGGGACAGAGACTATACAATGAGCAGTTCTTC. It codes for CASSLEPGQRLYNEQFF. The chain carries TRBV5-1 and TRBJ2-1; the match to TRBD1 covers 7 bases. The CDR3 extends over 17 amino acids. Germline trimming cut 0 bases from V and 4 bases from J; bases unmatched to any gene: 10. The germline V gene has CDR1 SGHRS and CDR2 YFSETQ.

The chain recombines TRBV10-2 with TRBJ2-3, with D possibly TRBD1 on 7 matching bases. The CDR3 covers 15 residues. Per germline, CDR1 WSHSY and CDR2 SAAADI. V dropped 4 bases and J dropped 5 bases, with 16 bases sitting between them. This CDR3 reads CASSGSGGQGDTQYF. DNA for the CDR3: TGCGCCAGCAGTGGATCAGGGGGGCAGGGAGATACGCAGTATTTT.

There are many counts of this clone. The gene calls are TRBV27 and TRBJ2-7, with 7 positions matching TRBD2. The germline V gene encodes CDR1 MNHEY and CDR2 SMNVEV (reference sequence). The CDR3 sequence is 14 residues long. Germline trimming cut 6 bases from V and 0 bases from J; bases unmatched to any gene: 5. Here the CDR3 DNA reads TGTGCCAGCAGGTCAGCGGGAAGCTCCTACGAGCAGTACTTC. Translated: CASRSAGSSYEQYF.

The table lists this clone with many counts. The CDR3 region is CASSSWKGETQYF. The CDR3 region has the DNA TGTGCCAGCAGCTCCTGGAAGGGGGAGACCCAGTACTTC. The V call is TRBV5-4, the J call TRBJ2-5; TRBD1 is a possible D gene (5 bases). Germline CDR1 SGHNT, CDR2 YYREEE (reference sequence). This CDR3 comprises 13 residues. Trimming stripped 3 bases from V and 5 bases from J, with 11 bases between.